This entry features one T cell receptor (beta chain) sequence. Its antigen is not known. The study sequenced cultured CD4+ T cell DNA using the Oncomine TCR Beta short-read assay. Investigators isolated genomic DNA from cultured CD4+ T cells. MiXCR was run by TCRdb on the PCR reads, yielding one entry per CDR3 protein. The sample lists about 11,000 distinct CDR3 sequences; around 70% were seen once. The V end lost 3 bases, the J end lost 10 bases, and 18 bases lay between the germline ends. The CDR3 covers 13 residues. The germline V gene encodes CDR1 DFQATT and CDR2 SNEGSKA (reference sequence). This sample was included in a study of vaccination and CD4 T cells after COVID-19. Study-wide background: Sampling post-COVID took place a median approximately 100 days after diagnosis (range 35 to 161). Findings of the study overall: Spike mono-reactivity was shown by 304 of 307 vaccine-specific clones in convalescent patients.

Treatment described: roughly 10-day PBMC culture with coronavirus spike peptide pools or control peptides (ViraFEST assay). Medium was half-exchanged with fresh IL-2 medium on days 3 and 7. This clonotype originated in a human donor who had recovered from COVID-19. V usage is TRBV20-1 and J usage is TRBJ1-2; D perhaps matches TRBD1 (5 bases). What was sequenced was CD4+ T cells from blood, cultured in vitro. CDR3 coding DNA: TGCAGTGCTAGGGGAAAGGGACCTGCAGACTACACCTTC. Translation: CSARGKGPADYTF.